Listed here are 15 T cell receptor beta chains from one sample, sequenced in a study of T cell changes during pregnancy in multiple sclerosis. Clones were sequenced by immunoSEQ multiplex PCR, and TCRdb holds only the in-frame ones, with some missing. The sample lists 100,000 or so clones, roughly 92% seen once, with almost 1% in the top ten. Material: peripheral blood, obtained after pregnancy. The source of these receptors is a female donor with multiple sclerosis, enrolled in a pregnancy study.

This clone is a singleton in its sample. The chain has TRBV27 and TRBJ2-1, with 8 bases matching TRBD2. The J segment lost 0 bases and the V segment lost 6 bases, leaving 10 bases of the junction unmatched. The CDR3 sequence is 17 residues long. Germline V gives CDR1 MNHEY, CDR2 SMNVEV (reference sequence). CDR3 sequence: CASRERGGLRSYNEQFF. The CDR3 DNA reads TGTGCCAGCAGGGAACGGGGGGGACTGCGCTCCTACAATGAGCAGTTCTTC.

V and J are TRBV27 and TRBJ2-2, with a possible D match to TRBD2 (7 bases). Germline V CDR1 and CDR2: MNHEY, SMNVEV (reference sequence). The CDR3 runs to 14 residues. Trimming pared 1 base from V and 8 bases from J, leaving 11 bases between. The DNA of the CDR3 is TGTGCCAGCAGTTTATTCCGGGGGGCGGGGGAGCTGTTTTTT. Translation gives CASSLFRGAGELFF.

The CDR3 DNA follows: TGCGCCAGCAGCGAGACTAGTATAGATACGCAGTATTTT. Translating gives CASSETSIDTQYF. V usage is TRBV5-1 and J usage is TRBJ2-3, with D possibly matching TRBD2 (6 bases). Between the trimmed V and J ends, which lost 4 bases and 5 bases, there was a span of 11 bases. Germline V gene sequence: CDR1 SGHRS, CDR2 YFSETQ. This CDR3 is built from 13 residues. The complete variable domain, with remaining parts taken from reference TRBV5-1 and TRBJ2-3, reads KAGVTQTPRYLIKTRGQQVTLSCSPISGHRSVSWYQQTPGQGLQFLFEYFSETQRNKGNFPGRFSGRQFSNSRSEMNVSTLELGDSALYLCASSETSIDTQYFGPGTRLTVL.

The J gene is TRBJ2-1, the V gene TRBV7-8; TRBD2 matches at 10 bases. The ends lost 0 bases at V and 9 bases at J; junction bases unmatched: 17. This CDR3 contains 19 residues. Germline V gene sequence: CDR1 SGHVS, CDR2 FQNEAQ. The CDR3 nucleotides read TGTGCCAGCAGCTTAGCGAGGGGGTCTAGCGGGAGAATCACCGGTGAGCAGTTCTTC. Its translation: CASSLARGSSGRITGEQFF.

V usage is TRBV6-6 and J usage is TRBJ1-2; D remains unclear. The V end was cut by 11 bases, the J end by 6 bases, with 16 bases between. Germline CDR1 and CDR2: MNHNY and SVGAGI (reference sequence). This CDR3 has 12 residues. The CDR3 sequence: CAAGKALNGYTF. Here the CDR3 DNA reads TGTGCCGCCGGGAAAGCTTTAAATGGCTACACCTTC.

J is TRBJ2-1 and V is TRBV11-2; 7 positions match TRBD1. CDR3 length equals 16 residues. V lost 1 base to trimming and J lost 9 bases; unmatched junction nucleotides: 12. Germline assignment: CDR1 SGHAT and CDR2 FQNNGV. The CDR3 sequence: CASSLVRGQGIREQFF. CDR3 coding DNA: TGTGCCAGCAGCTTAGTGAGGGGGCAGGGGATTCGTGAGCAGTTCTTC.

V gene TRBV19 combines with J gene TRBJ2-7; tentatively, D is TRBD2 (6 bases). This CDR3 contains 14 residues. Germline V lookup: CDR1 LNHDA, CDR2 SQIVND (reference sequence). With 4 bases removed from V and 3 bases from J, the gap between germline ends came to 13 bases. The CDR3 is CASSTGTLYYEQYF. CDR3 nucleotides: TGTGCCAGTAGTACCGGGACTCTATACTACGAGCAGTACTTC.

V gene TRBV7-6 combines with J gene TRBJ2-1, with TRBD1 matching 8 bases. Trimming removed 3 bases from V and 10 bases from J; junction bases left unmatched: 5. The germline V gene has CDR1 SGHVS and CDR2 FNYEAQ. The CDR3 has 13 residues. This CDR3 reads CASSFSRGPEQFF. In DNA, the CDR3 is TGTGCCAGCAGCTTTTCCAGGGGGCCCGAGCAGTTCTTC.

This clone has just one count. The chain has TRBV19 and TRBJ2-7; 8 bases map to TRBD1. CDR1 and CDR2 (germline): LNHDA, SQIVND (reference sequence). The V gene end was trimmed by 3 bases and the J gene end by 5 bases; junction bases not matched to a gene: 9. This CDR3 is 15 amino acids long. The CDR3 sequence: CASSIGQGAPNEQYF. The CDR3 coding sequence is TGTGCCAGTAGTATCGGGCAGGGGGCTCCTAACGAGCAGTACTTC.

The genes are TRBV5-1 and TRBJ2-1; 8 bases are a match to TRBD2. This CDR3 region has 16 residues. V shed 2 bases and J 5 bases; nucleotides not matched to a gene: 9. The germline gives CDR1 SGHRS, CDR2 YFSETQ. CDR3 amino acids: CASSFPPGRVDNEQFF. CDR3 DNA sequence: TGCGCCAGCAGCTTTCCCCCCGGGAGGGTAGACAATGAGCAGTTCTTC.

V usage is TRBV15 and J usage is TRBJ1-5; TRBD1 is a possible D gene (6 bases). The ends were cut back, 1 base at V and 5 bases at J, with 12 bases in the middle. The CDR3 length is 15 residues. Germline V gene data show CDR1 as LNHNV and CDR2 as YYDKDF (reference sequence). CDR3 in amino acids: CATSRVGQPYQPQHF. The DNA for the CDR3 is TGTGCCACCAGCAGAGTAGGACAGCCCTATCAGCCCCAGCATTTT.

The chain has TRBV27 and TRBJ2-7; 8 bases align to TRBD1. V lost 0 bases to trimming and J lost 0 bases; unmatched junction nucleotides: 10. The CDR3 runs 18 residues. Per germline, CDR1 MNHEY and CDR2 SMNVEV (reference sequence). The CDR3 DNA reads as TGTGCCAGCAGTTTATCGCCCGGACAGGGCTTACTCTCCTACGAGCAGTACTTC. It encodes CASSLSPGQGLLSYEQYF.

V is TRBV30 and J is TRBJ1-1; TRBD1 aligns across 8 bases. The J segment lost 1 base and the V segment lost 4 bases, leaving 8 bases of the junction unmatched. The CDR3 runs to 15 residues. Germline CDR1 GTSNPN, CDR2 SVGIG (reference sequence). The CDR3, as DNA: TGTGCCTGGAAATTTGGTGACAGGGGGAACACTGAAGCTTTCTTT. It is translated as CAWKFGDRGNTEAFF.

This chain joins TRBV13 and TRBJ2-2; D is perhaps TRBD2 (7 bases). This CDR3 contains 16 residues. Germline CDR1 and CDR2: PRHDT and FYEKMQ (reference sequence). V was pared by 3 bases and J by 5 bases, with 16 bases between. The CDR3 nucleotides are TGTGCCAGCAGCTTTGAGGGGGAGGGGCCAACCGGGGAGCTGTTTTTT. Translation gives CASSFEGEGPTGELFF.

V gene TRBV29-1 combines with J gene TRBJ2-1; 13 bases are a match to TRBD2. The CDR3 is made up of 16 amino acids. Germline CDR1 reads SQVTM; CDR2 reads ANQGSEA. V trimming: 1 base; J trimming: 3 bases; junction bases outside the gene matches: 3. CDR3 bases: TGCAGCGTTGAAGGGACTAGCGGGAGCGACTACAATGAGCAGTTCTTC. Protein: CSVEGTSGSDYNEQFF.